One sample yielded the 15 T cell receptor beta chains listed below, sequenced in a study of cytomegalovirus exposure and HLA in healthy donors. A multiplex PCR was run with 60 Vbeta primers and 13 Jbeta primers. The data were produced by immunoSEQ multiplex PCR, yet TCRdb's version contains in-frame clones alone and is incomplete. The profile covers tens of thousands of clones, with 65% to 85% appearing a single time and 3.8% taken by the ten largest. Material for sequencing was PBMCs. These receptors originate from a man aged 45-60 years in good health and CMV-seronegative.

This chain joins TRBV7-9 and TRBJ2-2; no definite D call. The CDR3 spans 18 residues. Trimming stripped 3 bases from V and 0 bases from J, with 17 bases between. Germline CDR1 reads SEHNR; CDR2 reads FQNEAQ (reference sequence). CDR3 loop: CASSFPVSGPSNTGELFF. The CDR3 DNA sequence: TGTGCCAGCAGCTTCCCTGTAAGTGGGCCTTCGAACACCGGGGAGCTGTTTTTT.

The chain is built from TRBV18 and TRBJ2-7; 8 nucleotides match TRBD1. Germline V gene sequence: CDR1 KGHSH, CDR2 LQKENI. Trimming took 7 bases from V and 0 from J; bases not matched to a gene: 2. This CDR3 has 13 residues. The CDR3 nucleotides read TGTGCCAGCTACAGGGGGAACTCCTACGAGCAGTACTTC. Amino acid sequence: CASYRGNSYEQYF.

The rearrangement joins TRBV28 to TRBJ1-1, with D possibly being TRBD1 (6 bases). The CDR3 is 17 residues long. Per germline, CDR1 MDHEN and CDR2 SYDVKM. V lost 2 bases and J 3 bases, leaving 19 bases between the germline ends. CDR3 DNA sequence: TGTGCCAGCAGTTTACCAGCATACGTAGAGGGGGACACTGAAGCTTTCTTT. It yields the protein CASSLPAYVEGDTEAFF. Filled out from reference TRBV28 and TRBJ1-1, the complete variable domain reads DVKVTQSSRYLVKRTGEKVFLECVQDMDHENMFWYRQDPGLGLRLIYFSYDVKMKEKGDIPEGYSVSREKKERFSLILESASTNQTSMYLCASSLPAYVEGDTEAFFGQGTRLTVV.

V gene TRBV7-8 combines with J gene TRBJ2-7; TRBD1 matches 9 bases. This CDR3 contains 14 residues. Trimming at V came to 5 bases and at J to 4 bases, leaving 6 bases not matched to a gene. CDR1 is SGHVS, CDR2 FQNEAQ, per germline. The CDR3 DNA follows: TGTGCCAGCAGCCTACGACAGGGGGTATACGAGCAGTACTTC. Translated, it gives CASSLRQGVYEQYF.

The J gene is TRBJ1-1, the V gene TRBV27; 10 nucleotides align to TRBD1. With 3 bases clipped from V and 4 bases from J, the junction kept 5 bases outside the gene matches. This CDR3 comprises 15 residues. Germline V gene lookup returns CDR1 MNHEY and CDR2 SMNVEV (reference sequence). CDR3 DNA sequence: TGTGCCAGCAGTTTGGGGGGGACAGGGGCCACTGAAGCTTTCTTT. It translates to CASSLGGTGATEAFF.

V usage is TRBV28 and J usage is TRBJ2-3; 7 bases map to TRBD2. Germline-derived CDR1 and CDR2 are MDHEN and SYDVKM. V shed 4 bases and J 1 base; nucleotides not matched to a gene: 8. The CDR3 consists of 16 residues. CDR3 bases: TGTGCCAGCAGTTCCTCAGCGGGATCGGGCACAGATACGCAGTATTTT. As protein: CASSSSAGSGTDTQYF.

The genes are TRBV5-1 and TRBJ2-1; D remains unclear. The V and J ends lost 0 bases and 8 bases respectively, with 9 bases between them. Looked up from germline, CDR1 is SGHRS and CDR2 is YFSETQ. The CDR3 is made up of 13 amino acids. The CDR3: CASSLDTFDEQFF. The CDR3 region has the DNA TGCGCCAGCAGCTTGGACACCTTCGATGAGCAGTTCTTC.

The V and J genes are TRBV9 and TRBJ2-2; the match to TRBD1 covers 12 bases. Looked up from germline, CDR1 is SGDLS and CDR2 is YYNGEE. After removal of 0 bases from V and 6 bases from J, the junction contained 9 bases not matched to a gene. The CDR3 loop spans 18 amino acids. The CDR3 region is CASSVVEGGQGAAGELFF. DNA for the CDR3: TGTGCCAGCAGCGTAGTGGAGGGGGGACAGGGGGCCGCCGGGGAGCTGTTTTTT.

The J gene is TRBJ2-7, the V gene TRBV28; 9 bases match TRBD2. Per the germline V gene, CDR1 is MDHEN and CDR2 is SYDVKM. J gave up 9 bases and V 6 bases, and 9 bases lay outside the gene matches. The CDR3 covers 13 residues. The DNA for the CDR3 is TGTGCCAGCAGCGGGACTAGCCGGGGCGGGCAGTACTTC. Translation: CASSGTSRGGQYF.

Of note for this clone: The junction departs from the called germline gene at one end, perhaps through a read error. The genes are TRBV7-7 and TRBJ2-7; D is perhaps TRBD1 (6 bases). Germline V CDR1 and CDR2: SSHAT, FNYEAQ (reference sequence). The CDR3 extends over 15 amino acids. CDR3 sequence reads: CASSPRTVDRLEQYF. CDR3 DNA: TGTGCTAGCAGCCCCCGGACAGTCGACCGTCTCGAGCAGTACTTC.

A few counts support this clone. The chain joins TRBV5-4 to TRBJ2-1, with TRBD1 matching over 8 bases. The CDR3 consists of 13 residues. In germline, CDR1 is SGHNT, CDR2 YYREEE (reference sequence). Trimming took 4 bases from V and 5 from J; bases not matched to a gene: 2. The CDR3 region is CASSRDRNNEQFF. Here the CDR3 DNA reads TGTGCCAGCAGCCGGGACAGGAACAATGAGCAGTTCTTC.

V and J are TRBV5-1 and TRBJ2-7; TRBD2 agrees at 7 bases. CDR3 length equals 14 residues. J gave up 6 bases and V 1 base, and 7 bases lay outside the gene matches. Germline-derived CDR1 and CDR2 are SGHRS and YFSETQ. The CDR3 protein is CASSLSRGSSEQYF. DNA of the CDR3: TGCGCCAGCAGCTTGTCTCGCGGGAGTAGCGAGCAGTACTTC.

The chain employs TRBV5-1 and TRBJ1-1; perhaps TRBD1 as D (6 bases). Germline V gives CDR1 SGHRS, CDR2 YFSETQ. The CDR3 is made up of 15 amino acids. Trimming left V 0 bases short and J 4 bases short, with 13 bases between. DNA for the CDR3: TGCGCCAGCAGCTTGGCAGGGGCGCAGGGCACTGAAGCTTTCTTT. Translating it yields CASSLAGAQGTEAFF.

The genes are TRBV9 and TRBJ2-5; TRBD1 matches at 7 bases. Germline assignment: CDR1 SGDLS and CDR2 YYNGEE. CDR3 size: 14 residues. J was trimmed by 2 bases and V by 3 bases; bases with no gene match: 4. The CDR3: CASSAGQEQETQYF. CDR3 in DNA: TGTGCCAGCAGCGCTGGACAGGAGCAAGAGACCCAGTACTTC. Variable domain in full (rest from reference TRBV9 and TRBJ2-5): DSGVTQTPKHLITATGQRVTLRCSPRSGDLSVYWYQQSLDQGLQFLIQYYNGEERAKGNILERFSAQQFPDLHSELNLSSLELGDSALYFCASSAGQEQETQYFGPGTRLLVL.

This chain connects TRBV30 to TRBJ2-1, with a weak D call TRBD1 (5 bases). The V end was cut by 0 bases, the J end by 2 bases, with 14 bases between. CDR1 GTSNPN and CDR2 SVGIG come from the germline V gene (reference sequence). This CDR3 spans 16 amino acids. CDR3 region: CAWSVRRAGPYNEQFF. In DNA, the CDR3 is TGTGCCTGGAGTGTACGCAGGGCCGGCCCCTACAATGAGCAGTTCTTC.